These 21 T cell receptor beta chains were sequenced from one sample in a study of CD8+ T cells in alopecia areata. Treatment specified: oral pan-JAK inhibitor, 5-10 mg twice daily. Extraction of RNA preceded its reverse transcription into cDNA, which served as the sequencing template. The method was immunoSEQ multiplex PCR; TCRdb's version includes in-frame clones alone and lacks a portion of them. This sample has about 120,000 clones; 53% occur once, and the top ten carry roughly 0.5%. This specimen was CD4+ T cells sorted from blood, taken at week 4, from a patient treated with tofacitinib. The receptors shown here come from a human donor with alopecia areata.

This clone came up a few times. The genes are TRBV30 and TRBJ1-2; D remains unclear. Germline CDR1 GTSNPN, CDR2 SVGIG (reference sequence). Between the trimmed V and J ends, which lost 6 bases and 4 bases, there was a span of 15 bases. The CDR3 consists of 13 residues. Written as DNA, the CDR3 is TGTGCCTGCCCTGCGAGATCCTCCTATGGCTACACCTTC. Its protein is CACPARSSYGYTF.

The genes are TRBV29-1 and TRBJ2-7; TRBD1 agrees at 9 bases. V lost 4 bases to trimming and J lost 3 bases; unmatched junction nucleotides: 4. The germline gives CDR1 SQVTM, CDR2 ANQGSEA. The CDR3 sequence is 13 residues long. The CDR3 region has the DNA TGCAGCGTTGCCCTGGGACAGGGCTACGAGCAGTACTTC. Translation: CSVALGQGYEQYF.

The CDR3 loop reads CASSSPEWGGNTIYF. The CDR3 region has the DNA TGCGCCAGCAGCTCACCTGAGTGGGGTGGAAACACCATATATTTT. V is TRBV5-1 and J is TRBJ1-3; D not resolved. Germline assignment: CDR1 SGHRS and CDR2 YFSETQ. V lost 3 bases to trimming and J lost 3 bases, with 13 bases between them. The CDR3 covers 15 residues.

A few counts support this clone. The gene calls are TRBV18 and TRBJ1-1; weak D call: TRBD1 (5 bases). Germline CDR1 reads KGHSH; CDR2 reads LQKENI. The V gene lost 1 base and the J gene lost 1 base, with 10 bases spanning the gap. The CDR3 sequence is 15 residues long. CDR3 DNA: TGTGCCAGCTCACCACTCCCGGGGGAGAACACTGAAGCTTTCTTT. Translated: CASSPLPGENTEAFF.

In DNA, the CDR3 is TGTGCCAGCAGCTTAGTGACTAGCACTGAGCAGTTCTTC. This gives the protein CASSLVTSTEQFF. V usage is TRBV11-2 and J usage is TRBJ2-1; 7 nucleotides agree with TRBD2. This CDR3 region has 13 residues. The germline V gene has CDR1 SGHAT and CDR2 FQNNGV. The V and J ends lost 1 base and 9 bases, in that order; junction bases with no gene match: 3.

The chain joins TRBV30 to TRBJ2-6; no reliable D call. The germline CDR1 and CDR2 sequences are GTSNPN and SVGIG (reference sequence). The V gene lost 1 base and the J gene lost 0 bases, with 4 bases spanning the gap. This CDR3 contains 14 residues. The CDR3 DNA reads as TGTGCCTGGAGTGGGAGCTCTGGGGCCAACGTCCTGACTTTC. This translates into CAWSGSSGANVLTF.

CDR3 nucleotide sequence: TGCAGCGTTGTAGGAGTTGCAACTAATGAAAAACTGTTTTTT. It is translated as CSVVGVATNEKLFF. This chain connects TRBV29-1 to TRBJ1-4; D not resolved. This CDR3 has 14 amino acids. CDR1 and CDR2 from the germline V gene are SQVTM and ANQGSEA. The V end was cut by 4 bases, the J end by 0 bases, with 9 bases between. The full variable domain, rest sourced from reference TRBV29-1 and TRBJ1-4, is SAVISQKPSRDICQRGTSLTIQCQVDSQVTMMFWYRQQPGQSLTLIATANQGSEATYESGFVIDKFPISRPNLTFSTLTVSNMSPEDSSIYLCSVVGVATNEKLFFGSGTQLSVL.

The rearrangement joins TRBV2 to TRBJ1-2; no definite D call. This CDR3 comprises 15 residues. Trimming removed 6 bases at V and 8 bases at J, with 22 bases between. Germline CDR1 and CDR2: SNHLY and FYNNEI. Here the CDR3 DNA reads TGTGCCAGCAGGGACCTCCGGACGACAAACCAGGGCTACACCTTC. Its protein product is CASRDLRTTNQGYTF.

This clone turned up a few times. This chain joins TRBV30 and TRBJ2-7, with D perhaps matching TRBD1 (5 bases). Germline assignment: CDR1 GTSNPN and CDR2 SVGIG (reference sequence). The CDR3 is 15 residues long. The ends were cut back, 2 bases at V and 2 bases at J, with 16 bases in the middle. Here the CDR3 reads CAWSPMMGPAYEQYF. For the CDR3, the DNA is TGTGCCTGGAGTCCGATGATGGGGCCGGCCTACGAGCAGTACTTC.

The chain combines TRBV5-1 with TRBJ2-3, with a tentative D call TRBD2 (6 bases). From germline, CDR1 is SGHRS and CDR2 YFSETQ. V was clipped by 4 bases and J by 2 bases, with 14 bases between them. This CDR3 spans 15 amino acids. The CDR3 DNA sequence: TGCGCCAGCAGCGCAATTAGCGGAAACACAGATACGCAGTATTTT. This gives the protein CASSAISGNTDTQYF. The entire variable domain, with the rest obtained from reference TRBV5-1 and TRBJ2-3, is as follows: KAGVTQTPRYLIKTRGQQVTLSCSPISGHRSVSWYQQTPGQGLQFLFEYFSETQRNKGNFPGRFSGRQFSNSRSEMNVSTLELGDSALYLCASSAISGNTDTQYFGPGTRLTVL.

This clone was picked up a small number of times. CDR3 amino acids: CASSPGLAGVSSYEQYF. Written as DNA, the CDR3 is TGCGCCAGCAGTCCAGGACTAGCGGGAGTGAGCTCCTACGAGCAGTACTTC. The chain links TRBV5-1 to TRBJ2-7; 13 bases align to TRBD2. The junction had 8 bases not matched to a gene; V was cut back by 5 bases and J by 0 bases. The CDR3 runs to 17 residues. The germline V gene encodes CDR1 SGHRS and CDR2 YFSETQ.

J is TRBJ1-2 and V is TRBV25-1; possible D gene TRBD1, 6 bases. Trimming pared 4 bases from V and 3 bases from J, leaving 12 bases between. CDR3 length: 14 amino acids. Germline-derived CDR1 and CDR2 are MGHDK and SYGVNS. CDR3 residues: CASSGSNRDYGYTF. In nucleotides, the CDR3 is TGTGCCAGCAGTGGGTCCAACAGGGACTATGGCTACACCTTC.

This clone was recorded a few times. The chain combines TRBV14 with TRBJ2-2; 10 bases align to TRBD1. The CDR3 loop spans 15 amino acids. The junction had 4 bases not matched to a gene; V was cut back by 4 bases and J by 5 bases. Per the germline V gene, CDR1 is SGHDN and CDR2 is FVKESK. CDR3 sequence: CASSRQGARTGELFF. The CDR3 nucleotides read TGTGCCAGCAGCCGACAGGGGGCTCGTACCGGGGAGCTGTTTTTT.

This clone was seen a handful of times. The chain uses TRBV11-2 and TRBJ1-1, with 8 positions matching TRBD1. Germline lookup yields CDR1 SGHAT and CDR2 FQNNGV. V trimming: 0 bases; J trimming: 8 bases; junction bases outside the gene matches: 2. The CDR3 sequence is 13 residues long. CDR3 DNA: TGTGCCAGCAGCTTAGACAGGGGGCAAGAAGCTTTCTTT. Translating gives CASSLDRGQEAFF.

The chain carries TRBV6-1 and TRBJ2-1; 7 nucleotides agree with TRBD1. Trimming took 6 bases from V and 5 from J; bases not matched to a gene: 10. The CDR3 is 15 residues long. CDR1 is MNHNS, CDR2 SASEGT, per germline. The CDR3 DNA sequence: TGTGCCAGCAGGAGGGACAGATCTTGGGACAATGAGCAGTTCTTC. Translating it yields CASRRDRSWDNEQFF.

The V gene is TRBV25-1, the J gene TRBJ2-1; 11 bases agree with TRBD2. Germline values: CDR1 MGHDK, CDR2 SYGVNS. V was clipped by 10 bases and J by 10 bases; unmatched bases: 9. The CDR3 is 13 amino acids. The CDR3 loop reads CATWPSGGSEQFF. The CDR3, as DNA: TGTGCCACCTGGCCTAGCGGGGGGTCGGAGCAGTTCTTC.

The chain links TRBV2 to TRBJ2-7, with 11 bases lining up with TRBD1. CDR3 length equals 15 residues. Germline CDR1 and CDR2: SNHLY and FYNNEI. Unmatched junction bases numbered 9, after V lost 6 bases and J lost 5 bases. CDR3 protein: CASRATGTGGNEQYF. As DNA, the CDR3 is TGTGCCAGCAGGGCAACCGGGACAGGGGGAAACGAGCAGTACTTC. The whole variable domain, remainder taken from reference TRBV2 and TRBJ2-7, is EPEVTQTPSHQVTQMGQEVILRCVPISNHLYFYWYRQILGQKVEFLVSFYNNEISEKSEIFDDQFSVERPDGSNFTLKIRSTKLEDSAMYFCASRATGTGGNEQYFGPGTRLTVT.

The V call is TRBV29-1, the J call TRBJ1-1; perhaps TRBD1 as D (6 bases). The V gene's germline CDR1 is SQVTM and CDR2 ANQGSEA. The CDR3 totals 16 residues. Between the trimmed V and J ends, which lost 6 bases and 4 bases, there was a span of 24 bases. This chain's CDR3 is CSVGDRLSRRGTEAFF. The DNA for the CDR3 is TGCAGCGTGGGAGACAGGTTATCCAGGAGGGGCACTGAAGCTTTCTTT.

CDR3 loop: CASSLGYRENTGELFF. CDR3 sequence (DNA): TGTGCCAGCAGCTTAGGTTACAGGGAGAACACCGGGGAGCTGTTTTTT. The chain joins TRBV7-8 to TRBJ2-2, with D tentatively TRBD1 (6 bases). The CDR3 consists of 16 residues. Trimming removed 1 base at V and 1 base at J, with 10 bases between. Germline loops: CDR1 SGHVS, CDR2 FQNEAQ.

The chain has TRBV4-2 and TRBJ1-2, with a weak D call TRBD1 (6 bases). V was trimmed by 5 bases and J by 2 bases, leaving 27 bases between them. Germline assignment: CDR1 LGHNA and CDR2 YNFKEQ. This CDR3 is 19 amino acids long. CDR3 nucleotide sequence: TGTGCCAGCAGCTGGGGGCACCGGTCGGCAGGACAGACGAACTATGGCTACACCTTC. As protein: CASSWGHRSAGQTNYGYTF.

A few counts support this clone. The chain joins TRBV18 to TRBJ2-6, with no clear D. There are 14 residues in the CDR3. CDR1 is KGHSH and CDR2 is LQKENI in the germline V gene. V lost 2 bases and J 6 bases, leaving 8 bases between the germline ends. The DNA of the CDR3 is TGTGCCAGCTCACCAGGGCAGGTGGCCAACGTCCTGACTTTC. Residues: CASSPGQVANVLTF.